This T cell receptor (beta chain) is from a study of T cells in pancreatic ductal adenocarcinoma. Study results and limitations: Blood clonality (about 0.065) did not differ significantly from tumor (about 0.11). Unique clonotypes were roughly 8-fold more numerous in blood than in tumor.

The selected patients with pancreatic ductal adenocarcinoma had surgery but no neoadjuvant therapy. Assay: immunoSEQ multiplex PCR; the TCRdb copy retains only in-frame clones and omits some. The table includes more than 85,000 clones, nearly 95% detected once. Germline loops: CDR1 MGHDK, CDR2 SYGVNS. The CDR3 sequence is 18 residues long. V dropped 1 base and J dropped 5; count of bases not matched to a gene: 6. Regarding this clone: Its target is not known.

The receptor was isolated from a human donor with pancreatic ductal adenocarcinoma. The genes are TRBV25-1 and TRBJ2-1, with 15 positions matching TRBD2. Sequences were obtained from PBMCs. The CDR3 protein is CASSESGTSGRLDNEQFF. The CDR3 region has the DNA TGTGCCAGCAGTGAATCGGGGACTAGCGGGAGGTTAGACAATGAGCAGTTCTTC.